Listed below are T cell receptor beta chains from one sample, sequenced in a study of T cell responses to AZD1222 COVID-19 vaccine. The table came from immunoSEQ multiplex PCR; TCRdb's copy has only in-frame clones and leaves some out. The sample includes 130,000 to 150,000 clones, approximately 94% of them seen just once. The sequenced sample was peripheral blood, obtained on day 0 of AZD1222 vaccination. Every receptor here comes from an adult in good health. Each CDR3 is given with its conserved first and last residue. The D gene is left open where the match is weak. Size values are once, few and many counts, or a class for expanded clones, and some rows have none.

>TRBV10-3|TRBJ2-7|NA|NA
CAIRRTGTSSDEQYF
TGTGCCATCCGACGGACCGGGACGTCGAGTGACGAGCAGTACTTC
>TRBV18|TRBJ1-2|NA|TRBD1
CASSPGQGAEGYTF
TGTGCCAGCTCACCGGGACAGGGGGCGGAGGGCTACACCTTC
>TRBV9|TRBJ1-1|NA|NA
CASSVGVSQNTEAFF
TGTGCCAGCAGCGTAGGGGTAAGTCAGAACACTGAAGCTTTCTTT
>TRBV6-5|TRBJ1-1|NA|NA
CASFLHIATTEAFF
TGTGCCAGCTTCCTACATATAGCGACCACTGAAGCTTTCTTT
>TRBV6-5|TRBJ1-4|NA|NA
CASRLDGEKLFF
TGTGCCAGCAGACTTGACGGTGAAAAACTGTTTTTT
>TRBV9|TRBJ2-3|once|NA
CASSVGVASTDTQYF
TGTGCCAGCAGCGTAGGGGTTGCAAGCACAGATACGCAGTATTTT
>TRBV5-1|TRBJ2-2|NA|NA
CASSLRKRELGKVGELFF
TGCGCCAGCAGCCTCCGCAAACGGGAATTGGGGAAAGTCGGGGAGCTGTTTTTT
>TRBV5-4|TRBJ1-1|NA|TRBD1
CASSTGETEAFF
TGTGCCAGCAGCACAGGGGAGACTGAAGCTTTCTTT
>TRBV5-4|TRBJ2-5|once|TRBD2
CASSGEFGTSYDF
TGTGCCAGCAGCGGCGAGTTCGGGACTAGTTATGACTTC
>TRBV6-5|TRBJ2-5|NA|TRBD1
CASSYRGTGYQETQYF
TGTGCCAGCAGTTACCGAGGGACAGGGTACCAAGAGACCCAGTACTTC
>TRBV6-4|TRBJ2-2|NA|NA
CASSAAWNTGELFF
TGTGCCAGCAGTGCGGCTTGGAACACCGGGGAGCTGTTTTTT
>TRBV1|TRBJ2-5|once|NA
CTSSQVGPAAKETQYF
TGCACCAGCAGCCAAGTCGGGCCAGCGGCCAAAGAGACCCAGTACTTC
>TRBV19|TRBJ2-2|NA|NA
CASDTGYGELFF
TGTGCCAGTGACACAGGGTACGGGGAGCTGTTTTTT
>TRBV19|TRBJ1-2|NA|TRBD1
CASSPGTVGYTF
TGTGCCAGTAGTCCCGGGACAGTGGGCTACACCTTC
>TRBV12-3/TRBV12-4|TRBJ1-6|NA|NA
CASSRGDMPLHF
TGTGCCAGCAGCCGGGGGGACATGCCCCTCCACTTT
>TRBV9|TRBJ1-6|NA|NA
CASTRDNSNSPLHF
TGTGCCAGCACGCGCGACAACTCAAATTCACCCCTCCACTTT
>TRBV10-3|TRBJ2-1|once|NA
CAAQARALVDEQFF
TGTGCCGCCCAGGCGCGGGCCCTGGTCGATGAGCAGTTCTTC
>TRBV19|TRBJ2-5|NA|NA
CASSSTTEYQETQYF
TGTGCCAGTAGTAGCACGACCGAGTACCAAGAGACCCAGTACTTC
>TRBV7-9|TRBJ2-1|NA|TRBD1
CASSISGGGMDEQFF
TGTGCCAGCAGCATTTCAGGGGGTGGTATGGATGAGCAGTTCTTC
>TRBV5-4|TRBJ2-5|NA|TRBD2
CASSWASGGLQETQYF
TGTGCCAGCAGCTGGGCTAGCGGGGGCCTCCAAGAGACCCAGTACTTC
>TRBV10-2|TRBJ1-5|once|NA
CASSPAGVNQPQHF
TGCGCCAGCAGCCCAGCAGGGGTCAATCAGCCCCAGCATTTT
>TRBV15|TRBJ2-1|NA|TRBD2
CATSSNELAGGNPLGQFF
TGTGCCACCAGCTCGAACGAATTAGCGGGGGGTAACCCTCTTGGGCAGTTCTTC
>TRBV4-2|TRBJ1-2|NA|NA
CASSQDIGGGYGYTF
TGTGCCAGCAGCCAAGATATTGGGGGAGGCTATGGCTACACCTTC
>TRBV12-5|TRBJ2-3|NA|NA
CASGLVRGTATFTDTQYF
TGTGCTAGTGGTTTGGTACGCGGAACAGCAACCTTCACAGATACGCAGTATTTT